This T cell receptor beta chain was recovered during a study of esophageal squamous cell carcinoma tumors (dated by TCRdb to about 2021). For the study in its entirety: Using principal component analysis combined with K-means clustering of immunohistochemical values for T-cell and checkpoint markers, the researchers divided patients into immuno relation high and low groups. The purpose of the study was to evaluate TCR repertoire diversity and shared TCR repertoires of T cells in the tumor environment of esophageal squamous cell carcinoma. The approximately 10 cases yielded more than 1.5 million total TCRalpha reads and about 1,300,000 total TCRbeta reads, and roughly 29,000 and 37,000 of those reads, respectively, were unique. TCR sequencing covered roughly 10 patients: five randomly selected high immuno relation cases and five background-matched low immuno relation cases. A wider cohort of 53 surgically treated esophageal squamous cell carcinoma patients in Japan was included, comprising 21 high and about 32 low immuno relation cases. Study-level results and caveats: No difference in total TCR repertoire counts was observed between groups, whereas significant repertoire counts were found to be higher in the high immuno relation group. About 30% of the 10 cases showed a single dominant TCRalpha VJ recombination with apparently reduced TCRalpha diversity. Only a few cases were included in the TCR repertoire analysis, and no investigation at the CDR3 clonotype level was carried out. About 28 TRAV|TRAJ and fewer than 25 TRBV|TRBJ combinations appeared shared among high immuno relation cases, including TRAV13-1|TRAJ22 and TRBV7-9|TRBJ2-7. Shared V|J recombination candidates may have been selected by chance because variation in the TCRalphabeta repertoire was large. Since the TCRalpha and TCRbeta chains were sequenced separately, neither the chain pairing nor the recognized antigens could be determined.

The library came from 5' RACE. A PCR using KAPA HiFi with TCRalpha or TCRbeta constant-region primers and a P20EA primer was followed by a nested second PCR with CA2 or CB2. TCR genes were amplified by unbiased adaptor ligation RT-PCR, with reverse transcription by Superscript III and a polyT18-containing BSL-18E primer. After second-strand synthesis and blunting, the P10EA/P20EA adaptor was ligated to the cDNA 5' end, followed by NotI digestion. Both the first and second PCRs consisted of approximately 22 cycles of 98 degrees C for 20 s, 65 degrees C for 30 s and 72 degrees C for 1 min. The Nextera XT Index kit v2 Set A was used to index the amplicons, which were pooled in equimolar amounts and quantified with a Qubit 2.0 Fluorometer. Sequencing was carried out on the Illumina MiSeq platform with 2x300 bp paired-end reads. The authors' analysis ran thus. Reads were assigned to V and J genes by highest identity to IMGT reference sequences using Repertoire Genesis software ver.1.0. CDR3 was defined from Cys104 to Phe118 plus Gly119 and translated, and unique sequence reads were defined by distinct V, J and CDR3 amino acids. A shared V|J combination was chosen only when it reached significance in both a Fisher's exact test in edgeR and a Mann Whitney U test. After singletons were removed and 500 repertoire combinations were bootstrapped, the repertoire dissimilarity index was calculated with the R rdi package. TCRdb reanalyzed the raw reads on its own, using fastp at Q25 for trimming and MiXCR for clone calling, and kept in-frame beta chains. CDR3 protein sequences are deduplicated, and each keeps its most common genes and DNA. The V and J calls and clone size come from TCRdb's table, not from the authors' own analysis. The sample records about 210 distinct CDR3 sequences, 12% to 15% of which are singletons. The biggest ten clones account for more than 35% of the sample.

The germline V gene sets CDR1 to MNHEY and CDR2 to SVGAGI. The CDR3 sequence holds 15 residues, the cysteine and phenylalanine included. Of all the DNA, just the CDR3 is kept, 45 bases in frame from base 1. A distance of 16 bases separates the germline ends of V and J, which lose 6 bases and 4 bases respectively. In the case of this clonotype: Its antigen is still unknown. A far more abundant clone sits one base away, making this likely a read error.

Enrollment excluded patients who had received neoadjuvant chemotherapy or who had no clinical information. All of the TCR-sequenced cases shown were male, and each had a subtotal esophagectomy with 2- or 3-field lymphadenectomy. RNA was isolated from bulk tumor tissue sections using a Qiagen AllPrep kit, and no T-cell sorting was performed. Until RNA extraction, small sections of surgically resected tumor tissue were kept in RNAlater reagent at -80 degrees C. Material for sequencing was tumor tissue. The chain employs TRBV6-5 and TRBJ2-1; the D gene identity is not certain. The sequence was collected from a man aged 45-79 years with esophageal squamous cell carcinoma. The CDR3 corresponds to CASSGTGRVYNEQFF. In nucleotides, the sequence is TGTGCCAGCAGCGGAACCGGCCGAGTTTACAATGAGCAGTTCTTC.